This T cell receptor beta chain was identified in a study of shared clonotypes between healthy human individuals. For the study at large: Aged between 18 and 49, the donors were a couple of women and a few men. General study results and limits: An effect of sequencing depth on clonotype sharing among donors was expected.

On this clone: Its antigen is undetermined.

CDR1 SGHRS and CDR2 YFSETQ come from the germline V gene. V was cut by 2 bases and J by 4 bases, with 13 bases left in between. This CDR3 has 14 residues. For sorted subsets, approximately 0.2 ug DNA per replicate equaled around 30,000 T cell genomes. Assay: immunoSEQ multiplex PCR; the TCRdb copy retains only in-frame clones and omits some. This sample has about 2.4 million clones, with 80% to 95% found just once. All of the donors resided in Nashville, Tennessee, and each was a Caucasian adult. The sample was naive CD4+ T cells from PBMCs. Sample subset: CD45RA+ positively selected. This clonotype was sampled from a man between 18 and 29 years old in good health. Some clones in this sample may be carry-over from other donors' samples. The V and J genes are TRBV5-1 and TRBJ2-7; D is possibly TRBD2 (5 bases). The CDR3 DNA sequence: TGCGCCAGCAGCTTATTTCCGGGAATGTACGAGCAGTACTTC. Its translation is CASSLFPGMYEQYF. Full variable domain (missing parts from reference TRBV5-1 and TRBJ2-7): KAGVTQTPRYLIKTRGQQVTLSCSPISGHRSVSWYQQTPGQGLQFLFEYFSETQRNKGNFPGRFSGRQFSNSRSEMNVSTLELGDSALYLCASSLFPGMYEQYFGPGTRLTVT.